These 22 T cell receptor beta chains originate from one sample sequenced in a study of beta chain features in type 1 diabetes. The investigators reverse transcribed all of the isolated RNA, so they sequenced expressed TCRB transcripts. The table came from immunoSEQ multiplex PCR; TCRdb's copy has only in-frame clones and leaves some out. The table includes a few hundred thousand clones, around 9.6% detected once. The source material was naive CD4+ T cells from blood. The receptors originated from a woman aged 18-30 years in good health.

The chain uses TRBV6-6 and TRBJ2-6; TRBD1 aligns across 7 bases. V gave up 7 bases and J gave up 4 bases; unmatched junction bases: 10. The CDR3 totals 16 residues. Germline CDR1 is MNHNY and CDR2 is SVGAGI (reference sequence). CDR3 loop: CASTENRGSGANVLTF. The CDR3 DNA reads as TGTGCCAGCACCGAGAACAGGGGCTCCGGGGCCAACGTCCTGACTTTC.

Written as DNA, the CDR3 is TGTGCCAGCAGCCAGTGGCAAGGGGATCAGCCCCAGCATTTT. Translation gives CASSQWQGDQPQHF. The chain recombines TRBV16 with TRBJ1-5; maybe TRBD1 (5 bases). The CDR3 sequence is 14 residues long. V was pared by 3 bases and J by 5 bases, with 11 bases between. Germline V gene sequence: CDR1 KGHSY, CDR2 FQNENV. Combining the CDR3 with reference TRBV16 and TRBJ1-5 gives the whole variable domain GEEVAQTPKHLVRGEGQKAKLYCAPIKGHSYVFWYQQVLKNEFKFLISFQNENVFDETGMPKERFSAKCLPNSPCSLEIQATKLEDSAVYFCASSQWQGDQPQHFGDGTRLSIL.

This clone has just a few counts. CDR3 DNA sequence: TGTGCCAGCAGTTCAGGGGCGATCCCCTACGAGCAGTACTTC. Protein product: CASSSGAIPYEQYF. The rearrangement uses TRBV27 and TRBJ2-7; D is possibly TRBD1 (6 bases). There are 14 residues in the CDR3. CDR1 MNHEY and CDR2 SMNVEV come from the germline V gene (reference sequence). Trimming removed 4 bases at V and 2 bases at J, with 12 bases between.

The chain carries TRBV27 and TRBJ2-6; TRBD1 agrees at 8 bases. The junction had 8 bases not matched to a gene; V was cut back by 6 bases and J by 1 base. CDR1 is MNHEY, CDR2 SMNVEV, per germline (reference sequence). The CDR3 has 17 residues. CDR3 DNA: TGTGCCAGCAGACGGACAGGGACCGTTTCTGGGGCCAACGTCCTGACTTTC. The encoded protein is CASRRTGTVSGANVLTF.

This clone appeared a few times. The rearrangement links TRBV30 to TRBJ2-1, with D maybe TRBD1 (7 bases). Germline CDR1 is GTSNPN and CDR2 is SVGIG (reference sequence). CDR3 length equals 17 residues. The germline V and J ends were trimmed by 3 bases and 0 bases, with 18 bases remaining between them. In nucleotides, the CDR3 is TGTGCCTGGAGGCCAGGGGGGCGACGAAGCTCCTACAATGAGCAGTTCTTC. This gives the protein CAWRPGGRRSSYNEQFF.

This chain uses TRBV5-1 with TRBJ2-1; 14 bases are shared with TRBD2. CDR1 and CDR2 (germline): SGHRS, YFSETQ. This CDR3 comprises 18 residues. V shed 0 bases, J shed 7 bases, and the junction held 9 bases outside the gene matches. In DNA form, the CDR3 reads TGCGCCAGCAGCTTGGGCGGGACTAGCGGGAGAATGGTTAATGAGCAGTTCTTC. It encodes CASSLGGTSGRMVNEQFF.

This clone has just a few counts. The rearrangement joins TRBV2 to TRBJ2-7; perhaps TRBD1 as D (6 bases). This CDR3 comprises 14 residues. The germline CDR1 and CDR2 sequences are SNHLY and FYNNEI. Trimming pared 5 bases from V and 3 bases from J, leaving 14 bases between. DNA of the CDR3: TGTGCCAGCAGTCGGACAGACACACACTACGAGCAGTACTTC. This sequence encodes CASSRTDTHYEQYF.

This clone occurred many times. This CDR3 reads CSVDRGSRKTQYF. CDR3 nucleotide sequence: TGCAGCGTTGATAGGGGCTCCCGGAAGACCCAGTACTTC. This rearrangement joins TRBV29-1 to TRBJ2-5, with D possibly matching TRBD1 (5 bases). The CDR3 sequence is 13 residues long. The V gene lost 3 bases and the J gene lost 6 bases, with 14 bases spanning the gap. Germline CDR1 is SQVTM and CDR2 is ANQGSEA.

This clone has more than one count but fewer than ten. This chain links TRBV2 with TRBJ2-7; TRBD2 agrees at 8 bases. In germline, CDR1 is SNHLY, CDR2 FYNNEI. CDR3 length: 14 residues. Germline trimming cut 5 bases from V and 2 bases from J; bases unmatched to any gene: 5. CDR3 bases: TGTGCCAGCAGTCTAGCGGGTTCAACCTACGAGCAGTACTTC. It is translated as CASSLAGSTYEQYF.

This clone was detected a few times. The chain couples TRBV6-1 to TRBJ2-1; TRBD1 agrees at 8 bases. This CDR3 is built from 15 residues. Per the germline V gene, CDR1 is MNHNS and CDR2 is SASEGT. After removal of 4 bases from V and 8 bases from J, the junction contained 10 bases not matched to a gene. The CDR3 sequence: CASSVGQGLSDEQFF. DNA of the CDR3: TGTGCCAGCAGTGTTGGACAGGGATTAAGCGATGAGCAGTTCTTC.

The J gene is TRBJ1-1, the V gene TRBV5-1; D remains ambiguous. The CDR3 runs 13 residues. V gave up 5 bases and J gave up 1 base, with 9 bases separating them. The V gene's germline CDR1 is SGHRS and CDR2 YFSETQ. The CDR3 loop reads CASSSLENTEAFF. The CDR3 DNA follows: TGCGCCAGCAGTTCCCTAGAGAACACTGAAGCTTTCTTT.

The chain recombines TRBV5-6 with TRBJ2-6; D not resolved. The length of the CDR3 is 14 residues. The ends were cut back, 1 base at V and 2 bases at J, with 4 bases in the middle. CDR1 and CDR2 from the germline V gene are SGHDT and YYEEEE. The CDR3 here is CASSLSPGANVLTF. The CDR3 DNA is TGTGCCAGCAGCTTGAGCCCTGGGGCCAACGTCCTGACTTTC.

This chain joins TRBV11-2 and TRBJ2-1; D may be TRBD2 (5 bases). Germline CDR1 SGHAT, CDR2 FQNNGV. V was cut by 3 bases and J by 0 bases, with 9 bases left in between. The CDR3 is 15 residues long. The CDR3 reads CASSFSASSYNEQFF. CDR3 DNA sequence: TGTGCCAGCAGCTTTAGCGCTAGCTCCTACAATGAGCAGTTCTTC.

This clone was seen only a few times. The genes are TRBV30 and TRBJ2-4; weak D call: TRBD2 (5 bases). Germline loops: CDR1 GTSNPN, CDR2 SVGIG (reference sequence). This CDR3 is built from 17 residues. Deletions cut 1 base from V and 0 bases from J, with 16 bases between. The CDR3 region has the DNA TGTGCCTGGAGTGACGGAAGAGCGGCCCTAGCCAAAAACATTCAGTACTTC. As protein: CAWSDGRAALAKNIQYF.

The V gene is TRBV2, the J gene TRBJ2-3; 7 positions agree with TRBD2. V trimming: 3 bases; J trimming: 0 bases; junction bases outside the gene matches: 3. In germline, CDR1 is SNHLY, CDR2 FYNNEI. The CDR3 consists of 15 residues. CDR3 coding DNA: TGTGCCAGCAGTGAGTTTAGCGGGAGCACAGATACGCAGTATTTT. Protein: CASSEFSGSTDTQYF.

This chain connects TRBV7-9 to TRBJ1-2; D perhaps matches TRBD1 (6 bases). The CDR3 covers 13 residues. The germline V gene encodes CDR1 SEHNR and CDR2 FQNEAQ (reference sequence). Trimming took 3 bases from V and 5 from J, leaving 10 bases between them. DNA of the CDR3: TGTGCCAGCAGCTTTAACAGGGAATATGGCTACACCTTC. Encoded protein: CASSFNREYGYTF.

The chain couples TRBV5-1 to TRBJ1-4; D gene uncertain. Trimming removed 0 bases at V and 7 bases at J, with 10 bases between. This CDR3 spans 14 amino acids. Looked up from germline, CDR1 is SGHRS and CDR2 is YFSETQ. The CDR3 reads CASSLEGVGEKLFF. As DNA, the CDR3 is TGCGCCAGCAGCTTGGAAGGAGTAGGTGAAAAACTGTTTTTT.

The rearrangement joins TRBV18 to TRBJ2-3; D not resolved. Germline V gene data show CDR1 as KGHSH and CDR2 as LQKENI. V lost 1 base and J lost 4, with 9 bases in between. The CDR3 covers 14 residues. The CDR3 bases are TGTGCCAGCTCACCACGGGCCTCCGCAGATACGCAGTATTTT. As protein: CASSPRASADTQYF.

The chain recombines TRBV6-7 with TRBJ1-5; no definite D call. TRBV6-7 is treated as an ORF (open reading frame) with a function not yet certain. Trimming shortened V by 1 base and J by 3 bases, and 10 bases separated the two germline ends. The CDR3 covers 15 residues. This CDR3 is CASSYYWQNNQPQHF. The CDR3 bases are TGTGCCAGCAGTTACTATTGGCAGAACAATCAGCCCCAGCATTTT.

The chain links TRBV5-1 to TRBJ2-1, with 13 bases fitting TRBD2. Trimming at V came to 7 bases and at J to 0 bases, leaving 7 bases not matched to a gene. Germline V gene data show CDR1 as SGHRS and CDR2 as YFSETQ. The CDR3 runs to 17 residues. As DNA, the CDR3 is TGCGCCAGCCGGACTAGCGGGGGACTAAGCTCCTACAATGAGCAGTTCTTC. Its translation: CASRTSGGLSSYNEQFF.

The rearrangement joins TRBV6-1 to TRBJ1-1; no firm D call. The CDR3 is 15 residues long. Per the germline V gene, CDR1 is MNHNS and CDR2 is SASEGT. Trimming removed 4 bases at V and 6 bases at J, with 18 bases between. The chain's CDR3 is CASSGVPAVNAEAFF. The CDR3 nucleotides read TGTGCCAGCAGTGGGGTTCCAGCGGTCAACGCTGAAGCTTTCTTT.

This clone has a handful of counts. The chain recombines TRBV29-1 with TRBJ2-3; TRBD2 might be the D (6 bases). Trimming took 7 bases from V and 3 from J, leaving 11 bases between them. This CDR3 spans 12 amino acids. Per germline, CDR1 SQVTM and CDR2 ANQGSEA. CDR3 residues: CSAEGGTDTQYF. The CDR3 DNA reads as TGCAGCGCCGAAGGAGGGACAGATACGCAGTATTTT.